This T cell receptor (beta chain) comes out of a study of radiotherapy plus CTLA-4 blockade in lung cancer (dated 2018 in TCRdb). Describing the broader study: Objective responses were observed in more than 15% of enrolled patients, and disease control was achieved in 31%. Overall study outcomes, separate from this receptor: After treatment with radiotherapy and ipilimumab, TCR clones that originated in tumors expanded in peripheral blood. Early dynamic changes in blood T cell clones, together with increased serum interferon-beta after radiation, were reported as the strongest predictors of response.

The library was prepared using the immunoSEQ multiplex PCR assay. Imported from immuneACCESS, the table was reduced by TCRdb to in-frame sequences with V and J called. These copies leave out some clones; in studies compared against another copy, an unresolved V gene accounts for under half, and the cause of the remainder is not known. This sample is represented by 40,000 to 60,000 clones; roughly four fifths of them were singletons. Together, the top ten hold 3% to 4% of the sample. Details on this clone: There is no known antigen for this receptor. The germline gene is not matched at one end of the junction; a read error may be the cause.

CDR3 length: 13 amino acids, cysteine to phenylalanine. Of the read, only the CDR3 DNA is kept; its 39 bases are in frame from base 1. Per the germline V gene, SGHDT is the CDR1 and YYEEEE is the CDR2. The study tested focal radiation therapy combined with CTLA-4 blockade (ipilimumab) in patients with chemo-refractory metastatic non-small-cell lung cancer. The V and J genes are TRBV5-6 and TRBJ1-1, with a weak D call of TRBD1 (6 bases match). The clonotype originates from a human donor with non-small cell lung cancer who had stable disease on radiotherapy plus ipilimumab. Material: peripheral blood, obtained from a patient treated with radiotherapy plus ipilimumab. The sequenced DNA: TGTGCCAGCAGCTTCGACAGGAACACTGAAGCTCTCTTT. Translated, this gives CASSFDRNTEALF.